These 20 T cell receptor beta chains share one sample of origin, sequenced in a study of control samples from healthy donors and cancer patients. This table comes from immunoSEQ multiplex PCR, and its TCRdb copy is limited to in-frame clones, with some not included. Found here are about 69,000 clones, around 84% of them singletons; the top ten hold approximately 2.9%. The sample comprised PBMCs. All receptors derive from a woman aged 45 to 65 with lung cancer.

The chain recombines TRBV24-1 with TRBJ2-3, with TRBD1 identical over 8 bases. The CDR3 has 13 amino acids. J was trimmed by 4 bases and V by 9 bases; bases with no gene match: 5. Germline V gene lookup returns CDR1 KGHDR and CDR2 SFDVKD. CDR3 region: CATRQQGADTQYF. CDR3 in DNA: TGTGCCACCCGACAACAGGGGGCAGATACGCAGTATTTT.

The chain combines TRBV23-1 with TRBJ1-5; maybe TRBD1 (5 bases). TRBV23-1 qualifies as an ORF whose function is uncertain. Deletions cut 2 bases from V and 5 bases from J, with 16 bases between. The CDR3 spans 16 residues. The CDR3 loop reads CASSQLLPGFHQPQHF. The CDR3 DNA sequence: TGCGCCAGCAGTCAACTCCTCCCAGGGTTTCATCAGCCCCAGCATTTT.

The chain has TRBV24-1 and TRBJ2-2; 9 positions agree with TRBD1. The germline V gene encodes CDR1 KGHDR and CDR2 SFDVKD. Trimming took 11 bases from V and 1 from J; bases not matched to a gene: 4. This CDR3 comprises 14 residues. The CDR3 loop reads CAKRTGENTGELFF. The CDR3 region has the DNA TGTGCCAAACGGACAGGGGAGAACACCGGGGAGCTGTTTTTT.

The V call is TRBV4-3, the J call TRBJ1-3; 12 bases are a match to TRBD1. The V segment lost 4 bases and the J segment 7 bases; nucleotides outside the gene matches: 5. Germline CDR1 reads LGHNA; CDR2 reads YSLEER. The CDR3 contains 15 residues. The CDR3 reads CASSPPGQGANTIYF. Written as DNA, the CDR3 is TGCGCCAGCAGCCCGCCGGGACAGGGGGCGAACACCATATATTTT.

This chain joins TRBV5-6 and TRBJ2-5; D ambiguous. V dropped 6 bases and J dropped 2 bases, with 14 bases sitting between them. Germline V gene lookup returns CDR1 SGHDT and CDR2 YYEEEE. The CDR3 has 14 residues. Here the CDR3 reads CASNQLTTQETQYF. Here the CDR3 DNA reads TGTGCCAGCAACCAGCTTACGACACAAGAGACCCAGTACTTC.

The chain couples TRBV14 to TRBJ1-6; 9 bases align to TRBD1. The V gene end was trimmed by 1 base and the J gene end by 10 bases; junction bases not matched to a gene: 5. Germline values: CDR1 SGHDN, CDR2 FVKESK. CDR3 length: 15 residues. The CDR3 spells CASSQAGTGRSPLHF. The CDR3 nucleotides are TGTGCCAGCAGCCAAGCCGGGACAGGGAGATCACCCCTCCACTTT.

The V gene is TRBV9, the J gene TRBJ2-1; D is uncertain. The germline V and J ends were trimmed by 3 bases and 0 bases, with 4 bases remaining between them. Germline V gene data show CDR1 as SGDLS and CDR2 as YYNGEE. This CDR3 contains 13 residues. CDR3 in amino acids: CASSENSYNEQFF. CDR3 bases: TGTGCCAGCAGCGAAAACTCCTACAATGAGCAGTTCTTC.

The rearrangement joins TRBV4-2 to TRBJ2-1; TRBD2 matches at 14 bases. Trimming cost V 0 bases and J 6 bases; bases outside gene matches: 4. This CDR3 has 17 residues. Germline V gene data show CDR1 as LGHNA and CDR2 as YNFKEQ. In DNA form, the CDR3 reads TGTGCCAGCAGCCAAGAACCCGGACTAGCGGGAGGCAATGAGCAGTTCTTC. As protein: CASSQEPGLAGGNEQFF.

This chain uses TRBV28 with TRBJ2-1; no firm D call. Germline loops: CDR1 MDHEN, CDR2 SYDVKM. The ends were cut back, 2 bases at V and 5 bases at J, with 10 bases in the middle. CDR3 length: 14 amino acids. The CDR3 sequence: CASSLEDRDNEQFF. The CDR3, as DNA: TGTGCCAGCAGTTTAGAGGATCGAGACAATGAGCAGTTCTTC.

This rearrangement joins TRBV7-2 to TRBJ1-5, with a possible D match to TRBD1 (5 bases). From germline, CDR1 is SGHTA and CDR2 FQGNSA. The CDR3 loop spans 14 amino acids. The germline V and J ends were trimmed by 0 bases and 7 bases, with 10 bases remaining between them. CDR3 amino acids: CASSLAWGGQPQHF. The CDR3 nucleotides read TGTGCCAGCAGCTTAGCGTGGGGCGGGCAGCCCCAGCATTTT.

The chain combines TRBV5-1 with TRBJ1-3; unclear D gene. The CDR3 totals 12 residues. CDR1 is SGHRS, CDR2 YFSETQ, per germline. V lost 5 bases and J lost 1, with 4 bases in between. The CDR3 DNA sequence: TGCGCCAGCAGAGGGTCTGGAAACACCATATATTTT. Translating gives CASRGSGNTIYF.

This rearrangement joins TRBV25-1 to TRBJ2-7; TRBD1 or TRBD2 may be the D gene (6 bases each). Germline-derived CDR1 and CDR2 are MGHDK and SYGVNS. Trimming took off 1 base at V and 3 bases at J, with 10 bases between the two ends. CDR3 length equals 14 residues. The CDR3 loop reads CASSESRGDYEQYF. The CDR3 DNA is TGTGCCAGCAGTGAATCTAGGGGGGACTACGAGCAGTACTTC.

The J gene is TRBJ1-2, the V gene TRBV18; 8 bases are a match to TRBD1. From germline, CDR1 is KGHSH and CDR2 LQKENI. V shed 6 bases and J 8 bases; nucleotides not matched to a gene: 23. This CDR3 has 18 amino acids. In DNA, the CDR3 is TGTGCCAGCTCGTCTAGGAGCCCAGGGGGCGAATCTTCGGAGGGCTACACCTTC. Its protein is CASSSRSPGGESSEGYTF.

The chain carries TRBV5-6 and TRBJ1-2; D is uncertain. Trimming shortened V by 0 bases and J by 3 bases, and 9 bases separated the two germline ends. CDR1 and CDR2 from the germline V gene are SGHDT and YYEEEE. This CDR3 is 14 amino acids long. The CDR3 sequence is CASSLGSGHYGYTF. CDR3 DNA sequence: TGTGCCAGCAGCTTGGGCTCAGGCCACTATGGCTACACCTTC.

The V call is TRBV5-1, the J call TRBJ1-5; unclear D gene. V was pared by 4 bases and J by 1 base, with 15 bases between. The V gene's germline CDR1 is SGHRS and CDR2 YFSETQ. CDR3 length equals 16 residues. The CDR3 DNA is TGCGCCAGCAGCCTTGATGGGGATCCGAGCAATCAGCCCCAGCATTTT. Translating gives CASSLDGDPSNQPQHF.

The V gene is TRBV7-6, the J gene TRBJ2-7; TRBD2 might be the D (6 bases). The CDR3 spans 17 residues. CDR1 and CDR2 from the germline V gene are SGHVS and FNYEAQ. Trimming pared 1 base from V and 0 bases from J, leaving 16 bases between. DNA for the CDR3: TGTGCCAGCAGCTTAGTCGGTGGGGGGTCCCTCTCCTACGAGCAGTACTTC. Translation gives CASSLVGGGSLSYEQYF.

This clone was recorded once. As DNA, the CDR3 is TGTGCCAGCAGTTACTCGGGCGGGCGAAACTATGGCTACACCTTC. This encodes CASSYSGGRNYGYTF. The chain joins TRBV6-6 to TRBJ1-2; D not certain. CDR1 and CDR2 from the germline V gene are MNHNY and SVGAGI (reference sequence). The CDR3 runs to 15 residues. V was trimmed by 0 bases and J by 2 bases, leaving 10 bases between them.

The chain employs TRBV9 and TRBJ2-5; 9 nucleotides align to TRBD1. The CDR3 has 15 residues. With V trimmed by 2 bases and J by 3 bases, 5 bases remained unmatched. The germline CDR1 and CDR2 sequences are SGDLS and YYNGEE. In nucleotides, the CDR3 is TGTGCCAGCAGCGTTGGACAGGGGAGGAAAGAGACCCAGTACTTC. Amino acids: CASSVGQGRKETQYF.

CDR3 region: CASSEAWSGGEDGYTF. The CDR3 region has the DNA TGTGCCAGCAGTGAAGCGTGGTCAGGGGGCGAGGATGGCTACACCTTC. The chain joins TRBV2 to TRBJ1-2, with 8 bases identical to TRBD1. With 0 bases clipped from V and 6 bases from J, the junction kept 9 bases outside the gene matches. The V gene's germline CDR1 is SNHLY and CDR2 FYNNEI. This CDR3 has 16 residues.

The chain is built from TRBV6-2 or TRBV6-3 and TRBJ1-2, with TRBD1 identical over 7 bases. The CDR3 covers 14 residues. Looked up from germline, CDR1 is MNHEY and CDR2 is SVGEGT. J lost 4 bases, V lost 4 bases, and 6 bases had no gene match. The chain's CDR3 is CASSSGQVAYGYTF. CDR3 in DNA: TGTGCCAGCAGTTCCGGACAGGTGGCCTATGGCTACACCTTC.